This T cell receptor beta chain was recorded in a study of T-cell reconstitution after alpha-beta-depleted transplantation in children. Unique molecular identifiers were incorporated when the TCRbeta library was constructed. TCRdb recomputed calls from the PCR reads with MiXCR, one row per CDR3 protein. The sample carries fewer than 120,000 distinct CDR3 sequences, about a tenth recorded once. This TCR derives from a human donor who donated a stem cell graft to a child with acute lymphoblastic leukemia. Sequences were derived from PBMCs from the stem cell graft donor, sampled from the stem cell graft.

This CDR3 is CASSFGTGSYNEQFF. CDR3 nucleotide sequence: TGTGCCAGCAGCTTCGGGACTGGCTCCTACAATGAGCAGTTCTTC. The chain joins TRBV7-3 to TRBJ2-1; TRBD2 is a possible D gene (6 bases). Between the trimmed V and J ends, which lost 3 bases and 0 bases, there was a span of 9 bases. This CDR3 region has 15 residues. Germline CDR1 is SGHTA and CDR2 is FQGTGA.